These 19 T cell receptor beta chains originate from one sample sequenced in a study of Tregs in tolerant kidney transplant recipients. Profiling relied on immunoSEQ multiplex PCR, and the TCRdb table lists in-frame clones only, not all of them. The sample contains some 60,000 clones, around 83% of which appear only once. Material for sequencing was CD4+ T cells from blood. These receptors came from a human donor in good health.

The V gene is TRBV5-1, the J gene TRBJ2-5; tentative D call: TRBD2 (6 bases). The germline V gene has CDR1 SGHRS and CDR2 YFSETQ. The length of the CDR3 is 14 residues. V lost 1 base to trimming and J lost 3 bases, with 10 bases between them. The CDR3 reads CASSLSGEKETQYF. DNA for the CDR3: TGCGCCAGCAGCTTGTCGGGGGAGAAAGAGACCCAGTACTTC.

This chain joins TRBV14 and TRBJ2-7; no definite D call. The CDR3 is 19 amino acids. V lost 0 bases and J 2 bases, leaving 23 bases between the germline ends. Germline loops: CDR1 SGHDN, CDR2 FVKESK. This chain's CDR3 is CASSQDRWSGHAATYEQYF. The CDR3 DNA is TGTGCCAGCAGCCAAGATCGCTGGTCGGGTCATGCGGCCACCTACGAGCAGTACTTC.

In its sample, this clone was seen once. The chain couples TRBV5-4 to TRBJ2-7; TRBD1 agrees at 7 bases. V lost 0 bases, J lost 1 base, and 1 base stayed unmatched. Germline values: CDR1 SGHNT, CDR2 YYREEE (reference sequence). The CDR3 extends over 14 amino acids. CDR3 coding DNA: TGTGCCAGCAGCTTGGACAGGGGATCCTACGAGCAGTACTTC. It yields the protein CASSLDRGSYEQYF.

The chain couples TRBV18 to TRBJ2-2, with a weak D call TRBD2 (5 bases). Germline CDR1 KGHSH, CDR2 LQKENI. This CDR3 spans 15 amino acids. Trimming shortened V by 1 base and J by 1 base, and 7 bases separated the two germline ends. The CDR3 coding sequence is TGTGCCAGCTCACCACTGAGCGGGAACACCGGGGAGCTGTTTTTT. This sequence encodes CASSPLSGNTGELFF.

V gene TRBV5-6 combines with J gene TRBJ2-5; TRBD2 might be the D (5 bases). Per germline, CDR1 SGHDT and CDR2 YYEEEE. The CDR3 covers 13 residues. Trimming left V 1 base short and J 4 bases short, with 8 bases between. The CDR3, as DNA: TGTGCCAGCAGCTTGCCTAGCTCAGAGACCCAGTACTTC. Protein product: CASSLPSSETQYF.

This chain links TRBV19 with TRBJ1-2; TRBD1 agrees at 7 bases. Per the germline V gene, CDR1 is LNHDA and CDR2 is SQIVND (reference sequence). The CDR3 runs to 12 residues. Trimming cost V 7 bases and J 8 bases; bases outside gene matches: 7. The CDR3 loop is CASTTGVEGYTF. DNA for the CDR3: TGTGCCAGTACCACAGGGGTAGAAGGCTACACCTTC.

This rearrangement joins TRBV2 to TRBJ1-1; D is possibly TRBD1 (5 bases). Germline CDR1 reads SNHLY; CDR2 reads FYNNEI. The CDR3 consists of 15 residues. V gave up 10 bases and J gave up 1 base, with 19 bases separating them. The DNA for the CDR3 is TGTGCCACTCAGGTGGGGGATTTGGAGAACACTGAAGCTTTCTTT. This codes for CATQVGDLENTEAFF. Filled out from reference TRBV2 and TRBJ1-1, the complete variable domain reads EPEVTQTPSHQVTQMGQEVILRCVPISNHLYFYWYRQILGQKVEFLVSFYNNEISEKSEIFDDQFSVERPDGSNFTLKIRSTKLEDSAMYFCATQVGDLENTEAFFGQGTRLTVV.

The rearrangement uses TRBV25-1 and TRBJ2-3; 12 nucleotides line up with TRBD2. V lost 9 bases, J lost 3 bases, and 4 bases stayed unmatched. Per the germline V gene, CDR1 is MGHDK and CDR2 is SYGVNS. There are 14 residues in the CDR3. Here the CDR3 reads CASRLAGATDTQYF. The CDR3 DNA is TGTGCCAGTAGACTAGCGGGAGCTACAGATACGCAGTATTTT.

The chain joins TRBV7-8 to TRBJ2-1; 9 bases line up with TRBD1. This CDR3 is 15 amino acids long. V dropped 4 bases and J dropped 2; count of bases not matched to a gene: 3. Germline loops: CDR1 SGHVS, CDR2 FQNEAQ. Written as DNA, the CDR3 is TGTGCCAGCAGCTGGACAGGGGTCGCCTACAATGAGCAGTTCTTC. This encodes CASSWTGVAYNEQFF.

The J gene is TRBJ2-4, the V gene TRBV7-2; D may be TRBD2 (6 bases). V lost 5 bases, J lost 2 bases, and 13 bases lay in between. Germline V gene lookup returns CDR1 SGHTA and CDR2 FQGNSA. The CDR3 is 15 residues long. CDR3 sequence reads: CASSPSGPSKNIQYF. For the CDR3, the DNA is TGTGCCAGCAGCCCGAGCGGGCCCTCCAAAAACATTCAGTACTTC. The whole variable domain, remainder taken from reference TRBV7-2 and TRBJ2-4, is GAGVSQSPSNKVTEKGKDVELRCDPISGHTALYWYRQSLGQGLEFLIYFQGNSAPDKSGLPSDRFSAERTGGSVSTLTIQRTQQEDSAVYLCASSPSGPSKNIQYFGAGTRLSVL.

This chain connects TRBV18 to TRBJ2-1; no clear D. V gave up 3 bases and J gave up 6 bases, with 15 bases separating them. From germline, CDR1 is KGHSH and CDR2 LQKENI. The length of the CDR3 is 15 residues. The CDR3 here is CASSPTPSVGNEQFF. The DNA for the CDR3 is TGTGCCAGCTCACCCACCCCGTCGGTGGGCAATGAGCAGTTCTTC. Supplemented by reference TRBV18 and TRBJ2-1, the full variable domain reads NAGVMQNPRHLVRRRGQEARLRCSPMKGHSHVYWYRQLPEEGLKFMVYLQKENIIDESGMPKERFSAEFPKEGPSILRIQQVVRGDSAAYFCASSPTPSVGNEQFFGPGTRLTVL.

This clone was detected a few times. This chain uses TRBV19 with TRBJ1-2; 9 positions agree with TRBD1. The length of the CDR3 is 12 residues. V lost 6 bases, J lost 6 bases, and 2 bases stayed unmatched. In germline, CDR1 is LNHDA, CDR2 SQIVND (reference sequence). The CDR3 DNA reads as TGTGCCAGTAGCAGACAGGGGGATGGCTACACCTTC. Translated: CASSRQGDGYTF.

The table lists this clone with a few counts. V gene TRBV18 combines with J gene TRBJ1-1; maybe TRBD1 (6 bases). This CDR3 comprises 15 residues. Germline V CDR1 and CDR2: KGHSH, LQKENI. V shed 3 bases and J shed 3 bases, with 14 bases lying between them. Here the CDR3 DNA reads TGTGCCAGCTCACCTTCCGGGGGCGGGGACACTGAAGCTTTCTTT. Translation: CASSPSGGGDTEAFF. Based on the CDR3 plus reference TRBV18 and TRBJ1-1, the full variable domain is NAGVMQNPRHLVRRRGQEARLRCSPMKGHSHVYWYRQLPEEGLKFMVYLQKENIIDESGMPKERFSAEFPKEGPSILRIQQVVRGDSAAYFCASSPSGGGDTEAFFGQGTRLTVV.

V gene TRBV19 combines with J gene TRBJ2-1, with D possibly matching TRBD1 (5 bases). The CDR3 length is 15 residues. Trimming cost V 3 bases and J 8 bases, with 17 bases left between them. Germline V lookup: CDR1 LNHDA, CDR2 SQIVND (reference sequence). CDR3: CASSMIRGSGDEQFF. Written as DNA, the CDR3 is TGTGCCAGTAGTATGATTAGGGGCTCCGGCGATGAGCAGTTCTTC. Full variable domain (remainder filled in from reference TRBV19 and TRBJ2-1): DGGITQSPKYLFRKEGQNVTLSCEQNLNHDAMYWYRQDPGQGLRLIYYSQIVNDFQKGDIAEGYSVSREKKESFPLTVTSAQKNPTAFYLCASSMIRGSGDEQFFGPGTRLTVL.

The chain employs TRBV7-2 and TRBJ2-1; D not certain. This CDR3 has 12 residues. Between the trimmed V and J ends, which lost 5 bases and 8 bases, there was a span of 10 bases. CDR1 is SGHTA and CDR2 is FQGNSA in the germline V gene. The CDR3 DNA sequence: TGTGCCAGCAGCGGCGACTGGGATGAGCAGTTCTTC. Its protein is CASSGDWDEQFF.

This clone was observed a few times. This chain joins TRBV2 and TRBJ1-2; D gene unclear. V dropped 7 bases and J dropped 6 bases, with 9 bases sitting between them. Germline values: CDR1 SNHLY, CDR2 FYNNEI. CDR3 length equals 11 residues. In DNA form, the CDR3 reads TGTGCCAGCAACCGCGGAGATGGCTACACCTTC. Translated, it gives CASNRGDGYTF.

This clone appeared once. The chain recombines TRBV11-2 with TRBJ2-5; possibly TRBD1 for D (5 bases). This CDR3 region has 14 residues. V dropped 6 bases and J dropped 5 bases, with 16 bases sitting between them. Germline loops: CDR1 SGHAT, CDR2 FQNNGV. The CDR3 loop reads CASSLVGALETQYF. CDR3 nucleotides: TGTGCCAGCAGTTTGGTAGGGGCCCTGGAGACCCAGTACTTC. The entire variable domain, with the rest obtained from reference TRBV11-2 and TRBJ2-5, is as follows: EAGVAQSPRYKIIEKRQSVAFWCNPISGHATLYWYQQILGQGPKLLIQFQNNGVVDDSQLPKDRFSAERLKGVDSTLKIQPAKLEDSAVYLCASSLVGALETQYFGPGTRLLVL.

The rearrangement joins TRBV6-1 to TRBJ2-5; 7 nucleotides line up with TRBD1. CDR1 is MNHNS, CDR2 SASEGT, per germline. The CDR3 covers 13 residues. V lost 7 bases and J lost 2; bases outside the gene matches: 4. The CDR3 here is CASTQGRQETQYF. Here the CDR3 DNA reads TGTGCCAGCACACAGGGGAGACAAGAGACCCAGTACTTC.

This chain connects TRBV30 to TRBJ2-1; 13 bases agree with TRBD2. V lost 3 bases, J lost 7 bases, and 9 bases stayed unmatched. Germline V gives CDR1 GTSNPN, CDR2 SVGIG (reference sequence). The CDR3 covers 16 residues. The CDR3 spells CAWSFKLAGGRNEQFF. The CDR3 DNA follows: TGTGCCTGGAGCTTTAAACTAGCGGGGGGGCGTAATGAGCAGTTCTTC.